This T cell receptor (beta chain) was found in a study of blood T cell repertoires in COVID-19. Study at large: The United States, Italy and Spain were the sources of the acute and convalescent COVID-19 samples. T cells, B-cell-depleted T cells, or PBMCs provided the cDNA or gDNA that served as material.

CDR3 length: 15 amino acids. The V gene's germline CDR1 is SGHDN and CDR2 FVKESK. Trimming removed 5 bases at V and 3 bases at J, with 14 bases between. Original processing methods: It was from reference gene primer amplification that nucleated cell counts were estimated. Clones were sequenced by immunoSEQ multiplex PCR, and TCRdb holds only the in-frame ones, with some missing. D and trimming come from the DNA, and the V and J calls and clone size come from that table. This table holds around 64,000 clones, around four fifths found once. The TCR sequence derives from a human donor in a cohort sampled during active COVID-19. Input material: peripheral blood. J is TRBJ1-3 and V is TRBV14; D perhaps matches TRBD1 (6 bases). This chain's CDR3 is CASSKPGTYGNTIYF. The CDR3 DNA is TGTGCCAGCAGCAAGCCCGGGACATATGGAAACACCATATATTTT. Drawing the rest from reference TRBV14 and TRBJ1-3, the complete variable domain is EAGVTQFPSHSVIEKGQTVTLRCDPISGHDNLYWYRRVMGKEIKFLLHFVKESKQDESGMPNNRFLAERTGGTYSTLKVQPAELEDSGVYFCASSKPGTYGNTIYFGEGSWLTVV.